The source of this T cell receptor (beta chain) is a study of beta chain features in type 1 diabetes. Study at large: All samples together contributed 90 million to 110 million sorted cells for examination.

As every portion of the isolated RNA was reverse transcribed, the sequencing read expressed TCRB transcripts. Naive, central memory and regulatory T cell samples yielded about 3.57 million reads on average. Assay used: immunoSEQ multiplex PCR; TCRdb lists only in-frame clones, some missing. In the table there are nearly 700,000 clones, over 10% of which are singletons. This clone was counted between two and nine times. Its target is not known. Each sorted fraction was over 95% pure. Study-wide findings and caveats: Among patients with Type 1 diabetes, TCRB CDR3s were moderately but significantly shorter in every one of the four CD4+ subsets.

Trimming removed 7 bases from V and 3 bases from J; junction bases left unmatched: 3. Germline CDR1 reads MNHEY; CDR2 reads SVGAGI. The CDR3 runs 13 residues. Sequenced: naive CD4+ T cells from blood. The sequence was collected from a man aged 18 to 29 with type 1 diabetes. This chain joins TRBV6-5 and TRBJ1-1; 9 bases map to TRBD1. The CDR3 bases are TGTGCCAGCACCTGGGACAGGGACACTGAAGCTTTCTTT. It codes for CASTWDRDTEAFF.